A selection of T cell receptor beta chains follows, all from one sample in a study of shared clonotypes between healthy human individuals. TCRdb keeps only in-frame clones here, not all; method: immunoSEQ multiplex PCR. The sample carries approximately 2,300,000 clones, about nine tenths recorded once. The specimen sequenced was naive CD4+ T cells from PBMCs. The receptor source for this set is a man aged 18 to 35 in good health. Some clones in this sample may be carry-over from other donors' samples. The CDR3 runs from the conserved cysteine through the conserved F or W. D genes are given only for firm matches. Clone sizes are given selectively: once, few, many, or a class where the clone is expanded.

abundance	v_gene	d_gene	j_gene	CDR3aa	CDR3nt
NA	TRBV21-1	NA	TRBJ1-5	CASSAPLERTGYLGHF	TGTGCCAGCAGCGCTCCCCTTGAACGGACAGGGTATTTAGGGCATTTT
once	TRBV18	TRBD1	TRBJ2-3	CASSPNDRVDTQYF	TGTGCCAGCTCACCGAACGACAGGGTAGATACGCAGTATTTT
NA	TRBV5-6	TRBD2	TRBJ2-2	CASSLKGLAGDTGELFF	TGTGCCAGCAGCTTGAAGGGACTAGCGGGGGACACCGGGGAGCTGTTTTTT
NA	TRBV10-3	TRBD1	TRBJ1-4	CAIRGTGVYGKLFF	TGTGCCATCAGGGGGACAGGGGTCTATGGAAAACTGTTTTTT
NA	TRBV9	TRBD1	TRBJ2-3	CASSVMGTADWDTQYF	TGTGCCAGCAGCGTAATGGGGACAGCCGATTGGGATACGCAGTATTTT
NA	TRBV30	TRBD2	TRBJ2-5	CAWRRLAGGPGEQYF	TGTGCCTGGAGGAGACTAGCGGGAGGCCCAGGGGAGCAGTACTTC
NA	TRBV5-4	TRBD1	TRBJ2-7	CASRKRQGVDEQYF	TGTGCCAGCAGAAAACGACAGGGAGTCGACGAGCAGTACTTC
NA	TRBV4-1	TRBD2	TRBJ2-5	CASSQEGTGGRAEGETQYF	TGCGCCAGCAGCCAGGAAGGGACCGGCGGGAGGGCCGAGGGAGAGACCCAGTACTTC
NA	TRBV29-1	NA	TRBJ1-1	CSANRRLTNTEAFF	TGCAGCGCCAATCGGCGGCTGACGAACACTGAAGCTTTCTTT
NA	TRBV5-6	NA	TRBJ1-2	CASSFQTNYGYTF	TGTGCCAGCAGCTTCCAGACGAACTATGGCTACACCTTC
NA	TRBV18	NA	TRBJ2-4	CASSGSGENIQYF	TGTGCCAGCTCAGGCTCCGGGGAAAACATTCAGTACTTC
once	TRBV7-2	NA	TRBJ2-6	CASSQGRASGANVLTF	TGTGCCAGCAGCCAGGGAAGGGCCTCTGGGGCCAACGTCCTGACTTTC
few	TRBV7-9	NA	TRBJ1-3	CASSPKQVLVNTIYF	TGTGCCAGCAGCCCCAAGCAGGTCCTGGTAAACACCATATATTTT
few	TRBV4-1	NA	TRBJ2-1	CASSQDRAGRNEQFF	TGCGCCAGCAGCCAAGACCGAGCCGGGAGAAATGAGCAGTTCTTC
NA	TRBV18	TRBD1	TRBJ2-1	CASSQTGASYNEQFF	TGTGCCAGCTCACAGACAGGGGCATCCTACAATGAGCAGTTCTTC
NA	TRBV7-4	NA	TRBJ2-6	CASSPSSQSRANVLTF	TGTGCCAGCAGCCCCAGCTCACAAAGTCGGGCCAACGTCCTGACTTTC
NA	TRBV2	TRBD2	TRBJ2-2	CASSVREGNGELFF	TGTGCCAGCAGTGTCAGGGAGGGGAACGGGGAGCTGTTTTTT
NA	TRBV7-3	TRBD2	TRBJ2-5	CASSFNSGRTETQYF	TGTGCCAGCAGCTTCAATAGCGGGAGAACGGAGACCCAGTACTTC
NA	TRBV28	TRBD1	TRBJ1-4	CASSPTGTVTLGKLFF	TGTGCCAGCAGCCCGACTGGGACAGTCACTTTAGGAAAACTGTTTTTT
NA	TRBV29-1	NA	TRBJ2-7	CSVVPNRNEQYF	TGCAGCGTTGTGCCCAACAGGAACGAGCAGTACTTC
NA	TRBV19	NA	TRBJ1-4	CASSTRTGAEKLFF	TGTGCCAGTAGTACCCGTACCGGCGCTGAAAAACTGTTTTTT
NA	TRBV2	TRBD2	TRBJ2-2	CASSGRGSGAGELFF	TGTGCCAGCAGTGGGCGGGGTAGCGGGGCCGGGGAGCTGTTTTTT
NA	TRBV29-1	NA	TRBJ2-3	CSVEDMRRDTQYF	TGCAGCGTTGAAGACATGAGGAGGGATACGCAGTATTTT
NA	TRBV21-1	NA	TRBJ2-1	CASNTNSGVNNEQFF	TGTGCCAGCAACACAAATAGCGGGGTTAACAATGAGCAGTTCTTC
once	TRBV7-2	TRBD2	TRBJ2-1	CASSHVATSGSYNEQFF	TGTGCCAGCAGCCACGTCGCGACTAGCGGCTCCTACAATGAGCAGTTCTTC
NA	TRBV5-1	TRBD2	TRBJ2-3	CASSQTSGRSTDTQYF	TGCGCCAGCAGCCAGACTAGCGGGAGGAGCACAGATACGCAGTATTTT
NA	TRBV27	NA	TRBJ2-7	CASSPQSFSYEQYF	TGTGCCAGCAGCCCACAAAGCTTCTCCTACGAGCAGTACTTC
NA	TRBV6-1	TRBD1	TRBJ1-1	CATDRVGTEAFF	TGTGCCACGGACAGGGTTGGCACTGAAGCTTTCTTT
NA	TRBV25-1	TRBD1	TRBJ1-2	CASCRGGAYGYTF	TGTGCCAGCTGTAGAGGGGGCGCCTATGGCTACACCTTC
NA	TRBV4-2	NA	TRBJ2-1	CASSQDQDSYNEQFF	TGTGCCAGCAGCCAAGACCAGGATTCCTACAATGAGCAGTTCTTC
NA	TRBV18	NA	TRBJ2-1	CASSGRGRGLNEQFF	TGTGCCAGCTCAGGCCGGGGTCGGGGACTTAATGAGCAGTTCTTC
NA	TRBV6-5	NA	TRBJ1-2	CASRAPTGTHGYTF	TGTGCCAGCAGAGCGCCCACAGGGACCCATGGCTACACCTTC
NA	TRBV6-1	NA	TRBJ1-5	CASSEQGPLSNQPQHF	TGTGCCAGCAGTGAACAGGGGCCTCTAAGCAATCAGCCCCAGCATTTT
NA	TRBV18	TRBD1	TRBJ1-5	CASSPLGTGSNQPQHF	TGTGCCAGCTCACCTCTTGGGACAGGGAGTAATCAGCCCCAGCATTTT
NA	TRBV5-1	NA	TRBJ1-6	CASSLAVGSNSPLHF	TGCGCCAGCAGCTTGGCCGTCGGCAGTAATTCACCCCTCCACTTT
NA	TRBV7-3	TRBD1	TRBJ2-1	CASSRSGQGDEQFF	TGTGCCAGCAGCCGGTCGGGACAGGGGGATGAGCAGTTCTTC
NA	TRBV28	NA	TRBJ2-2	CASSRTVRTGELFF	TGTGCCAGCAGCCGGACCGTTCGTACCGGGGAGCTGTTTTTT
NA	TRBV28	NA	TRBJ2-6	CASSSGSSGANVLTF	TGTGCCAGCAGTTCAGGGAGCTCTGGGGCCAACGTCCTGACTTTC
NA	TRBV2	NA	TRBJ1-2	CASTRIYGYTF	TGTGCCAGCACCCGCATTTATGGCTACACCTTC
NA	TRBV27	TRBD2	TRBJ2-7	CASSRLALVNEQYF	TGTGCCAGCAGCCGACTAGCGCTGGTAAACGAGCAGTACTTC
NA	TRBV29-1	TRBD2	TRBJ2-1	CSVEVGRGSSYNEQFF	TGCAGCGTTGAAGTGGGCCGCGGGAGCTCCTACAATGAGCAGTTCTTC
NA	TRBV6-6	TRBD1	TRBJ2-5	CASSRQGGETQYF	TGTGCCAGCAGTCGACAGGGGGGAGAGACCCAGTACTTC
NA	TRBV5-1	NA	TRBJ1-3	CASSGAGTSGNTIYF	TGCGCCAGCAGCGGCGCCGGGACATCTGGAAACACCATATATTTT
once	TRBV27	NA	TRBJ2-2	CASSWVGKDTGELFF	TGTGCCAGCAGTTGGGTAGGGAAGGACACCGGGGAGCTGTTTTTT
NA	TRBV15	TRBD1	TRBJ2-1	CATSRDTGGVVVAHYNEQFF	TGTGCCACCAGCAGAGATACAGGGGGCGTGGTGGTAGCACACTACAATGAGCAGTTCTTC
NA	TRBV19	NA	TRBJ2-7	CASSIGVDYSEQYF	TGTGCCAGTAGTATAGGGGTGGACTACAGCGAGCAGTACTTC
NA	TRBV11-3	NA	TRBJ2-3	CASSLGPRLSHTDTQYF	TGTGCCAGCAGCTTAGGACCCCGGTTATCCCACACAGATACGCAGTATTTT
NA	TRBV4-2	NA	TRBJ2-5	CASSQVRGSETQYF	TGTGCCAGCAGCCAAGTTAGAGGTTCCGAGACCCAGTACTTC
NA	TRBV19	TRBD1	TRBJ1-5	CASSMLWSWDRPTYSNQPQHF	TGTGCCAGTAGTATGTTATGGAGTTGGGACAGGCCGACCTATAGCAATCAGCCCCAGCATTTT
NA	TRBV9	TRBD2	TRBJ2-5	CASSSRLAGGGETQYF	TGTGCCAGCAGCTCCCGGCTAGCGGGAGGCGGGGAGACCCAGTACTTC
NA	TRBV28	NA	TRBJ2-2	CASSWTANGELFF	TGTGCCAGCAGCTGGACTGCAAACGGGGAGCTGTTTTTT
NA	TRBV27	TRBD2	TRBJ2-1	CASSLGLAGALSFNEQFF	TGTGCCAGCAGTTTAGGACTAGCGGGAGCCCTCTCGTTCAATGAGCAGTTCTTC
NA	TRBV30	NA	TRBJ2-3	CAWSGTGVGADTQYF	TGTGCCTGGAGTGGTACAGGAGTAGGGGCAGATACGCAGTATTTT
NA	TRBV5-4	NA	TRBJ1-2	CASSLGGGEAFYGYTF	TGTGCCAGCAGCTTGGGGGGGGGCGAGGCGTTCTATGGCTACACCTTC
NA	TRBV7-2	TRBD2	TRBJ2-7	CASSSRTSGSYEQYF	TGTGCCAGCAGCTCCCGGACTAGCGGCTCCTACGAGCAGTACTTC
NA	TRBV11-2	NA	TRBJ1-5	CASSPRTENQPQHF	TGTGCCAGCAGCCCCCGGACAGAAAATCAGCCCCAGCATTTT
NA	TRBV19	TRBD1	TRBJ2-5	CASSRDRREGYQETQYF	TGTGCCAGTAGCAGGGACAGGCGAGAAGGGTACCAAGAGACCCAGTACTTC
NA	TRBV7-6	TRBD1	TRBJ1-6	CASSPGTAPPLHF	TGTGCCAGCAGCCCCGGGACAGCCCCCCCCCTCCACTTT
NA	TRBV10-1	TRBD1	TRBJ2-1	CASPARTGYNEQFF	TGCGCCAGCCCTGCCCGGACAGGGTACAATGAGCAGTTCTTC
NA	TRBV4-1	TRBD2	TRBJ2-1	CASSREGLAGGAYNEQFF	TGCGCCAGCAGCCGTGAGGGACTAGCGGGAGGAGCCTACAATGAGCAGTTCTTC